This T cell receptor beta chain was captured in a study of human T cells and chemical hapten exposure. The time point was: patch test 2, 6 weeks after DPC sensitization. The treatment: therapeutic diphenylcyclopropenone sensitization with weekly scalp DPC. Study-level results: Controls formed significantly fewer large CDR3 similarity clusters than expanded TCRs did.

This clonotype has at least ten counts. The antigen is not known. The CDR3 sequence is 16 residues long. The ends were cut back, 6 bases at V and 2 bases at J, with 19 bases in the middle. CDR1 and CDR2 from the germline V gene are MGHRA and YSYEKL. TCRdb independently ran MiXCR on the RACE reads; one entry per CDR3 protein. The sample contains under 90,000 distinct CDR3 sequences, about 8.5% of which appear only once. V gene TRBV4-1 combines with J gene TRBJ1-2; a weak D match, TRBD1 (6 bases). Sample: whole blood, taken in connection with sensitization to the hapten diphenylcyclopropenone (DPC). The receptor comes from a woman between 50 and 59 years old with alopecia areata. Some clones in this sample may be carry-over from other donors' samples. The CDR3 here is CASSPPGGQINYGYTF. In DNA, the CDR3 is TGCGCCAGCAGTCCACCCGGGGGACAAATAAACTATGGCTACACCTTC.